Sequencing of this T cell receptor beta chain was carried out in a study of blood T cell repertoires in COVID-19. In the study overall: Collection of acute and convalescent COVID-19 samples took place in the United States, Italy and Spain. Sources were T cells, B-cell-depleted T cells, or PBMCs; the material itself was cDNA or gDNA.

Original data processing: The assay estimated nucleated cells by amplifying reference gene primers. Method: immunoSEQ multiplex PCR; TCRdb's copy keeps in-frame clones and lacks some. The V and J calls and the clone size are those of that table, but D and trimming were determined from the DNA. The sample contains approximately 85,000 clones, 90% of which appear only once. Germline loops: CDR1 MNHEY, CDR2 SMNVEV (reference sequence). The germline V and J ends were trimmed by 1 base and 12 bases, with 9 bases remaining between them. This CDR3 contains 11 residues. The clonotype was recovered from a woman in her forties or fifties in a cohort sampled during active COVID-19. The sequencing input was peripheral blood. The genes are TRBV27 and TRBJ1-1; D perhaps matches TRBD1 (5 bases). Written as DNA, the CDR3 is TGTGCCAGCAGTTTATGGGGGGGAACTTTCTTT. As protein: CASSLWGGTFF.